This entry is about one T cell receptor beta chain. The clone's antigen remains unknown. No much larger clone is present one base from it, and per-base qualities are unavailable. The collaborating institutions used their own protocols to collect whole blood in K2EDTA tubes. Collaborator samples were shipped for TCRbeta analysis as frozen whole blood, isolated PBMCs, or DNA extracted from either sample type. This sample was taken from a study of blood T cell repertoires in COVID-19 (dated by TCRdb to about 2020). Context from the whole study: Samples from collaborators originated in the United States, Italy and Spain and spanned both the acute and convalescent phases of COVID-19. The samples were drawn from two sources: the first 160 participants of the ongoing ImmuneRACE study, and fewer than 1,500 subjects contributed by 6 global collaborators. The material from the prospective study consisted of cDNA or gDNA derived from T cells, B-cell-depleted T cells, or PBMCs. The repertoires were released in a freely available public database intended as a resource for research on the immune response to SARS-CoV-2. Subjects who had been exposed to COVID-19, were actively infected with it, or had recovered from it provided the deeply sampled blood TCRbeta repertoires that made up the dataset. A de-identified subject ID, COVID-19 status, age in years and sex were almost always included in the sample metadata. Where available, HLA class I and class II types were obtained from metadata supplied by the sample provider rather than from assay-based typing. Points the paper makes about the study in general: How much clinical and demographic metadata was included differed by source and by participant, and the metadata was provided uncurated.

V and J lose 5 bases and 8 bases, and a span of 15 bases separates them. The germline V gene supplies CDR1 MDHEN and CDR2 SYDVKM. There are 13 amino acids in the CDR3, from cysteine to phenylalanine inclusive. The DNA shown is the 39-base CDR3, in frame from base 1. TCRbeta CDR3 regions were amplified from genomic DNA using the immunoSEQ Assay, a bias-controlled multiplex PCR. Processing in the source paper ran as follows. Nucleated cell counts per sample were estimated from amplification of reference gene primers within the assay. To quantify the absolute abundance of each unique TCRbeta CDR3 rearrangement, sequence reads were collapsed and filtered. For each sample, productive Simpson clonality was calculated by taking the square root of Simpson's diversity index across productive rearrangements. As stored in TCRdb, this immuneACCESS dataset retains in-frame rearrangements with V and J assigned. A fraction of the clones does not appear; measured against another copy, unresolved V genes explain less than half of the discrepancy, and the remainder lacks a known reason. Clone size and the V and J calls come from that table; the DNA yielded D and trimming. Recorded for this sample are around 100,000 clones; about 80% of them occurred a single time. The ten largest clones capture roughly 4% of the sample.

Sequences were obtained from peripheral blood. This TCR was sampled from a human donor in a cohort sampled during active COVID-19. Recombination linked TRBV28 to TRBJ1-2; the D gene is not confidently resolved. The CDR3 corresponds to CASSTRLSGGYTF. In nucleotide form, the sequence is TGTGCCAGCAGTACCAGGTTATCCGGCGGCTACACCTTC.